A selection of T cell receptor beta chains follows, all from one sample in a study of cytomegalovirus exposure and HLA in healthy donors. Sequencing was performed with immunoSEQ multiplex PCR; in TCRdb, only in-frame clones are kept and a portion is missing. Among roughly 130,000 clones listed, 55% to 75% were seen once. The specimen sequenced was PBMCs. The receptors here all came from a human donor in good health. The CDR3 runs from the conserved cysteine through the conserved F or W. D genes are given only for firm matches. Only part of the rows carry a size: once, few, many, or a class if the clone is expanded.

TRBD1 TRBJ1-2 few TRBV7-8 CASSSTGDGGGYTF TGTGCCAGCAGCTCGACAGGGGATGGAGGGGGCTACACCTTC
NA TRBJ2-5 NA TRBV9 CASSVGLGLETQYF TGTGCCAGCAGCGTAGGACTGGGGCTGGAGACCCAGTACTTC
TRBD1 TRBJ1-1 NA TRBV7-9 CASSPLTGLNTEAFF TGTGCCAGCAGCCCCCTGACAGGGTTGAACACTGAAGCTTTCTTT
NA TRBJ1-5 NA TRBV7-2 CASSPRDINSNQPQHF TGTGCCAGCAGCCCCCGGGACATAAATAGCAATCAGCCCCAGCATTTT
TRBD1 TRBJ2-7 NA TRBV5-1 CASSARTGEVEQYF TGCGCCAGCAGCGCACGGACAGGGGAGGTCGAGCAGTACTTC
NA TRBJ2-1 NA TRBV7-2 CASSYRFGRGRYNEQFF TGTGCCAGCAGCTATCGATTCGGGAGGGGGCGGTACAATGAGCAGTTCTTC
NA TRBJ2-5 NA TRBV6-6 CASSYPASSRETQYF TGTGCCAGCAGTTACCCGGCCAGCTCCAGGGAGACCCAGTACTTC
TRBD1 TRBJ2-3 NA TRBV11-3 CASSPGQGRPAGAQYF TGTGCCAGCAGCCCGGGACAGGGGAGGCCGGCTGGGGCGCAGTATTTT
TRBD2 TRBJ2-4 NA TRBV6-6 CASSYLSGSSNIQYF TGTGCCAGCAGTTACCTTAGCGGGAGTTCTAACATTCAGTACTTC
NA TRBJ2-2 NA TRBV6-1 CASSEARSPGELFF TGTGCCAGCAGTGAAGCCCGGAGTCCCGGGGAGCTGTTTTTT
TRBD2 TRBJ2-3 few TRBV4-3 CASSQEGRTSGGTDTQYF TGCGCCAGCAGCCAGGAAGGGAGGACTAGCGGGGGGACAGATACGCAGTATTTT
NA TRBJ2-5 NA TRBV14 CASSQDSPKETQYF TGTGCCAGCAGCCAAGATAGCCCAAAAGAGACCCAATACTTC
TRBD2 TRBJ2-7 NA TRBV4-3 CASSQDRGDYEQYF TGCGCCAGCAGCCAAGATCGGGGGGACTACGAGCAGTACTTC
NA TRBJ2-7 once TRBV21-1 CASSKEGTVYEQYF TGTGCCAGCAGCAAAGAAGGGACAGTCTACGAGCAGTACTTC
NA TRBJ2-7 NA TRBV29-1 CSVGPGVDEQYF TGCAGCGTTGGCCCGGGGGTGGACGAGCAGTACTTC
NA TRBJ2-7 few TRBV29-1 CSVVSGSYEQYF TGCAGCGTTGTTAGCGGCTCCTACGAGCAGTACTTC
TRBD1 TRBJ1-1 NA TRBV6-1 CASRYHRDRDEAFF TGTGCCAGCAGATACCACCGGGACAGAGATGAAGCTTTCTTT
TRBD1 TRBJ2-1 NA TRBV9 CASSVAVQGYNEQFF TGTGCCAGCAGCGTAGCGGTACAGGGGTACAATGAGCAGTTCTTC
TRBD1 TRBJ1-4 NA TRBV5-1 CASSPGQGKEKLFF TGCGCCAGCAGCCCGGGACAGGGGAAAGAAAAACTGTTTTTT
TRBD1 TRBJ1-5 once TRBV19 CASSAADRGPNQPQHF TGTGCCAGTAGTGCCGCGGACAGGGGGCCAAATCAGCCCCAGCATTTT
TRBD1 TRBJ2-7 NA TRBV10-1 CASRGTGPSYEQYF TGCGCCAGCAGGGGGACAGGCCCATCCTACGAGCAGTACTTC
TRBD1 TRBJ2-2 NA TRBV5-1 CASSGAGTANTGELFF TGCGCCAGCAGCGGCGCCGGGACAGCGAACACCGGGGAGCTGTTTTTT
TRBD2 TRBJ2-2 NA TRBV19 CASTSALGGTGELFF TGTGCCAGTACCTCGGCCCTGGGAGGGACCGGGGAGCTGTTTTTT
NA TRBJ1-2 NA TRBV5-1 CASSLASSSRDYGYTF TGCGCCAGCAGCTTGGCCTCGAGCTCTCGGGACTATGGCTACACCTTC
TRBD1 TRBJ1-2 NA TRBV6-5 CASRSGTGVYGYTF TGTGCCAGCAGATCCGGGACAGGGGTCTATGGCTACACCTTC
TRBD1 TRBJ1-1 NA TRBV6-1 CASSGQGSVGAFF TGTGCCAGCAGTGGACAGGGTTCTGTGGGGGCTTTCTTT
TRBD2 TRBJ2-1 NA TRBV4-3 CASSRTSGGGEQFF TGCGCCAGCAGCCGGACTAGCGGGGGGGGCGAGCAGTTCTTC
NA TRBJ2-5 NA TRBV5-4 CASSLRLLKETQYF TGTGCCAGCAGCCTCCGACTGTTAAAAGAGACCCAGTACTTC